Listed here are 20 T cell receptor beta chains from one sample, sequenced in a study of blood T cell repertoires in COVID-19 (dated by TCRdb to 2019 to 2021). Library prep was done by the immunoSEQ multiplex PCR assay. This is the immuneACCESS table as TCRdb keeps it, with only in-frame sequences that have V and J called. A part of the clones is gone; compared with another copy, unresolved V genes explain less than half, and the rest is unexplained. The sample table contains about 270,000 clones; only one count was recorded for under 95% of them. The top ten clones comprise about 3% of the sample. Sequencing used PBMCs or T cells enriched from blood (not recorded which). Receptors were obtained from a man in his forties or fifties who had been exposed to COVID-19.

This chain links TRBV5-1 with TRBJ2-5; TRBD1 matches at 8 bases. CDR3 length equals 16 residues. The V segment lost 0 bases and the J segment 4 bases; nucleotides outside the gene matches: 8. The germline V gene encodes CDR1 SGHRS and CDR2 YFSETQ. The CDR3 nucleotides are TGCGCCAGCAGCTTGGCAGGGGGCTATGTCGGAGAGACCCAGTACTTC. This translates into CASSLAGGYVGETQYF.

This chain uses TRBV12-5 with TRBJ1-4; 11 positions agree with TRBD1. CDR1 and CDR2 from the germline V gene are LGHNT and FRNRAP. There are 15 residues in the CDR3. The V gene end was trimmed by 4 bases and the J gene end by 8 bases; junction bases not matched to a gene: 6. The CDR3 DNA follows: TGTGCTAGTGGTTCGATGGACAGGGGGCGGGAAAAACTGTTTTTT. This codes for CASGSMDRGREKLFF.

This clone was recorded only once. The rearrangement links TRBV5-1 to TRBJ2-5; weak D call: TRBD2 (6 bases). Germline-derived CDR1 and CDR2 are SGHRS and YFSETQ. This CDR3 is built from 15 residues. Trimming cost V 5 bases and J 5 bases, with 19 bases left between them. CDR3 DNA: TGCGCCAGCAGGTCTCCAGGGAGGTCAGCGGAGACCCAGTACTTC. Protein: CASRSPGRSAETQYF.

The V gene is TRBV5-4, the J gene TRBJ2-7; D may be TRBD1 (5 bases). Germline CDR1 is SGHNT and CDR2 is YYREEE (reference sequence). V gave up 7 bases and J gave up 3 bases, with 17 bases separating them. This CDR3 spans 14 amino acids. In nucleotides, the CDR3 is TGTGCCAGCTCCCTTCCAGGGTCTGGCTACGAGCAGTACTTC. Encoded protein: CASSLPGSGYEQYF.

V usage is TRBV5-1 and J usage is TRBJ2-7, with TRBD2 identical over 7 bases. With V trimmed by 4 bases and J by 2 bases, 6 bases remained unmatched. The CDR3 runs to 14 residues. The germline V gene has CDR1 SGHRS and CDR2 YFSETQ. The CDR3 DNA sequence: TGCGCCAGCAGCCACGGGGACTATCCCTACGAGCAGTACTTC. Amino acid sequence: CASSHGDYPYEQYF.

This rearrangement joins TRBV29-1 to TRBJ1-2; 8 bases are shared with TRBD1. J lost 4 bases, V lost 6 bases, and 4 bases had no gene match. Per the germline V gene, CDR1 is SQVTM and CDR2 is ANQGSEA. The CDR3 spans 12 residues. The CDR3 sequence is CSVAGQAYGYTF. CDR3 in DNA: TGCAGCGTAGCGGGACAGGCCTATGGCTACACCTTC.

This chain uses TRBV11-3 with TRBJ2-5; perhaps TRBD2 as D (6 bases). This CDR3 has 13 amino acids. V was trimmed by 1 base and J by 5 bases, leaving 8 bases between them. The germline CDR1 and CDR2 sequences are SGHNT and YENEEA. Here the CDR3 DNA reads TGTGCCAGCAGCTTAGGCGGGGTGGAGACCCAGTACTTC. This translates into CASSLGGVETQYF.

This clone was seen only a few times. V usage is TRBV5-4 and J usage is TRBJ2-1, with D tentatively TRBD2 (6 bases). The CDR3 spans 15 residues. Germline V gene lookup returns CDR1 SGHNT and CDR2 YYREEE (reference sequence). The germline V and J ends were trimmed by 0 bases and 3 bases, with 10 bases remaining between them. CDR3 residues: CASSLEGTFYNEQFF. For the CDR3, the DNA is TGTGCCAGCAGCTTGGAAGGGACTTTCTACAATGAGCAGTTCTTC.

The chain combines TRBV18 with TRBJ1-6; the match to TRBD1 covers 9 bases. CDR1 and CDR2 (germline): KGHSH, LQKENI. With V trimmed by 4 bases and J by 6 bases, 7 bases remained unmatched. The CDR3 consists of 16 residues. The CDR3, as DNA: TGTGCCAGCTCACACGCCGGGACAGGGCGTAATTCACCCCTCCACTTT. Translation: CASSHAGTGRNSPLHF.

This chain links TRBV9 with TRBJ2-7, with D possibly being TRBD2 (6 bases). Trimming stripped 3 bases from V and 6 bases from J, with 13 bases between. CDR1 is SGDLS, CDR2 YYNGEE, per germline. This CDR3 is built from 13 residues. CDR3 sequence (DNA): TGTGCCAGCAGCGGCGGCTGGGGACTCGAGCAGTACTTC. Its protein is CASSGGWGLEQYF.

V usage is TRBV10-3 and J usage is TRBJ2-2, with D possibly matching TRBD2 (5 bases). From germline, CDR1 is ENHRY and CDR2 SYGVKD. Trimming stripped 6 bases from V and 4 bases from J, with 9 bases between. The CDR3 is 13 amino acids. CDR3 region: CAIRTAGTGELFF. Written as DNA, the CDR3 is TGTGCCATCAGGACTGCGGGCACCGGGGAGCTGTTTTTT.

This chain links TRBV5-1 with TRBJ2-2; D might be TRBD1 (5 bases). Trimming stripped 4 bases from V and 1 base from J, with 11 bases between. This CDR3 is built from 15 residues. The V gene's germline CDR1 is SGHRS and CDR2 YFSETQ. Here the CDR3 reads CASSPTTGNTGELFF. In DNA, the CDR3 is TGCGCCAGCAGCCCAACCACAGGGAACACCGGGGAGCTGTTTTTT.

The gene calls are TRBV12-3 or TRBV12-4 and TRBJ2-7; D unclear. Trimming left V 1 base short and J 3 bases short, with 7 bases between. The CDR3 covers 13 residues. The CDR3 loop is CASSLGQYYEQYF. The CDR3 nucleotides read TGTGCCAGCAGTTTAGGGCAGTACTACGAGCAGTACTTC.

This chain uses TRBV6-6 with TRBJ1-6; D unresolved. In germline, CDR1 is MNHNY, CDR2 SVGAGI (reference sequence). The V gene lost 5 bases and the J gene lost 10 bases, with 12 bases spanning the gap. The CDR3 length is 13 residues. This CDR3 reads CASSPRGGSPLHF. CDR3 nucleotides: TGTGCCAGCAGTCCTCGGGGTGGCTCACCCCTCCACTTT.

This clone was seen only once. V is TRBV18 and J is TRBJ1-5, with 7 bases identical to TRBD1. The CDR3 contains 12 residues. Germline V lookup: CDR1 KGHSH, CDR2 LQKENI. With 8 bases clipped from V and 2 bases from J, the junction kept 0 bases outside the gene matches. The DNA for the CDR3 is TGTGCCAGCACAGGGGGCAATCAGCCCCAGCATTTT. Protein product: CASTGGNQPQHF. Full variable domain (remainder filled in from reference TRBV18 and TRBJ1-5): NAGVMQNPRHLVRRRGQEARLRCSPMKGHSHVYWYRQLPEEGLKFMVYLQKENIIDESGMPKERFSAEFPKEGPSILRIQQVVRGDSAAYFCASTGGNQPQHFGDGTRLSIL.

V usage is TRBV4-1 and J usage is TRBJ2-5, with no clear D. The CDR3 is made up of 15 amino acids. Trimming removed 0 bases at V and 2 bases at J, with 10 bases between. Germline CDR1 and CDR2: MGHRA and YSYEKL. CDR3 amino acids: CASSQDNSVQETQYF. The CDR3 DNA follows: TGCGCCAGCAGCCAAGACAATTCGGTACAAGAGACCCAGTACTTC.

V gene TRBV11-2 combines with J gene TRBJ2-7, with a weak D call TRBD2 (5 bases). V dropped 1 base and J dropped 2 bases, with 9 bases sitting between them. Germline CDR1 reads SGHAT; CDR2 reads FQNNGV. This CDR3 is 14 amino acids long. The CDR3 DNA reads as TGTGCCAGCAGCTTAGCGACGGGAACCTACGAGCAGTACTTC. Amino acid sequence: CASSLATGTYEQYF.

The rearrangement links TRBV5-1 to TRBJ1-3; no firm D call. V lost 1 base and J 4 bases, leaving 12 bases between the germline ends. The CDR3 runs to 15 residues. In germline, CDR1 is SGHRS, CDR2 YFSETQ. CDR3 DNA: TGCGCCAGCAGCTTGTACCAAACTACAGGAAACACCATATATTTT. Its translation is CASSLYQTTGNTIYF. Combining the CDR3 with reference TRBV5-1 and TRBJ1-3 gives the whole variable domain KAGVTQTPRYLIKTRGQQVTLSCSPISGHRSVSWYQQTPGQGLQFLFEYFSETQRNKGNFPGRFSGRQFSNSRSEMNVSTLELGDSALYLCASSLYQTTGNTIYFGEGSWLTVV.

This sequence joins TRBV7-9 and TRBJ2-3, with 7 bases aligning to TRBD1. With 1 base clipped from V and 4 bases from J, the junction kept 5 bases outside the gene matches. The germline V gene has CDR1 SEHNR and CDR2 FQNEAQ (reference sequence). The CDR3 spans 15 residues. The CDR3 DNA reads TGTGCCAGCAGCTTAGGACTCACAGGGGCAGATACGCAGTATTTT. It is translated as CASSLGLTGADTQYF. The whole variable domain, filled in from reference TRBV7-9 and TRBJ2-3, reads DTGVSQNPRHKITKRGQNVTFRCDPISEHNRLYWYRQTLGQGPEFLTYFQNEAQLEKSRLLSDRFSAERPKGSFSTLEIQRTEQGDSAMYLCASSLGLTGADTQYFGPGTRLTVL.

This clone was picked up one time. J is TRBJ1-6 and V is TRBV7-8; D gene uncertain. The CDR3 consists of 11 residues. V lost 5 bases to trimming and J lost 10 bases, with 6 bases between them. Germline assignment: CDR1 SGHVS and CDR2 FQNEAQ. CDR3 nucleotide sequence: TGTGCCAGCAGCGCGGGGTCACCCCTCCACTTT. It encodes CASSAGSPLHF.